This is a list of T cell receptor beta chains from one sample in a study of cytomegalovirus exposure and HLA in healthy donors. Libraries were prepared by immunoSEQ multiplex PCR; TCRdb keeps only in-frame clonotypes and omits some of them. The sample has about 220,000 clones, roughly 88% seen once. Material for sequencing was PBMCs. All receptors derive from a woman between 18 and 29 years old in good health and CMV-seronegative. Each CDR3 is given with its conserved first and last residue. Fields, in order: V gene, J gene, CDR3 protein.

v_gene: TRBV20-1
j_gene: TRBJ2-7
CDR3aa: CSANSAYEQYF

v_gene: TRBV5-3
j_gene: TRBJ2-7
CDR3aa: CARSLAAVPGVGEGPFYEQYF

v_gene: TRBV13
j_gene: TRBJ1-1
CDR3aa: CASSLLGRNTEAFF

v_gene: TRBV7-2
j_gene: TRBJ2-1
CDR3aa: CASSLLTSGRDEQFF

v_gene: TRBV7-9
j_gene: TRBJ1-1
CDR3aa: CASSPPAFGGITEAFF

v_gene: TRBV5-1
j_gene: TRBJ2-7
CDR3aa: CASSFGGGVYEQYF

v_gene: TRBV6-1
j_gene: TRBJ2-5
CDR3aa: CASSGGVEGETQYF

v_gene: TRBV27
j_gene: TRBJ2-4
CDR3aa: CASSLSSTRNIQYF

v_gene: TRBV7-2
j_gene: TRBJ2-7
CDR3aa: CASSDRYPGQYAYEQYF

v_gene: TRBV5-1
j_gene: TRBJ2-2
CDR3aa: CASKGLAGRTGELFF

v_gene: TRBV29-1
j_gene: TRBJ2-7
CDR3aa: CSVEVTSSYEQYF

v_gene: TRBV13
j_gene: TRBJ2-5
CDR3aa: CASSFRGSETQYF

v_gene: TRBV5-4
j_gene: TRBJ2-1
CDR3aa: CASSLAGRDNEQFF

v_gene: TRBV21-1
j_gene: TRBJ2-1
CDR3aa: CRGGGKGNEQFF

v_gene: TRBV7-2
j_gene: TRBJ2-4
CDR3aa: CASSYYGTGGTNIQYF

v_gene: TRBV19
j_gene: TRBJ1-5
CDR3aa: CASSEWTGFGNQPQHF

v_gene: TRBV11-2
j_gene: TRBJ2-7
CDR3aa: CASSPSGSHGTEQYF

v_gene: TRBV7-2
j_gene: TRBJ1-2
CDR3aa: CASSPRTGPLGYTF

v_gene: TRBV9
j_gene: TRBJ2-1
CDR3aa: CASSVGPASGSSYNEQFF

v_gene: TRBV4-1
j_gene: TRBJ1-1
CDR3aa: CASSQDIPSRRVDTEAFF

v_gene: TRBV5-6
j_gene: TRBJ2-2
CDR3aa: CASMLANTGELFF

v_gene: TRBV10-1
j_gene: TRBJ2-2
CDR3aa: CASSDSLAGVGTGELFF

v_gene: TRBV2
j_gene: TRBJ1-4
CDR3aa: CASSDPGTGGKGTNEKLFF

v_gene: TRBV4-2
j_gene: TRBJ2-6
CDR3aa: CASSQDTSSGANVLTF

v_gene: TRBV10-2
j_gene: TRBJ2-7
CDR3aa: CASKFRGAYEQYF

v_gene: TRBV11-3
j_gene: TRBJ2-2
CDR3aa: CASSWTGNTGELFF

v_gene: TRBV28
j_gene: TRBJ2-1
CDR3aa: CASSSSRRGQFF

v_gene: TRBV11-2
j_gene: TRBJ2-7
CDR3aa: CATKVGREFNEQYF

v_gene: TRBV4-3
j_gene: TRBJ1-2
CDR3aa: CASSQDLLGQLYGYTF

v_gene: TRBV19
j_gene: TRBJ1-5
CDR3aa: CASSFPNGVNNQPQHF

v_gene: TRBV5-1
j_gene: TRBJ2-1
CDR3aa: CASSLVRGAPHEQFF

v_gene: TRBV7-7
j_gene: TRBJ2-2
CDR3aa: CASSLQGPPTGELFF

v_gene: TRBV21-1
j_gene: TRBJ2-6
CDR3aa: CASSKARINPSGANVLTF

v_gene: TRBV5-1
j_gene: TRBJ2-5
CDR3aa: CASSGTAQETQYF

v_gene: TRBV6-5
j_gene: TRBJ2-7
CDR3aa: CASIPTSYPYEQYF

v_gene: TRBV7-3
j_gene: TRBJ2-7
CDR3aa: CASSSGTGSYEQYF

v_gene: TRBV29-1
j_gene: TRBJ2-7
CDR3aa: CSVPGQGASEQYF

v_gene: TRBV7-2
j_gene: TRBJ2-7
CDR3aa: CASSRTGAEEYEQYF

v_gene: TRBV5-1
j_gene: TRBJ2-7
CDR3aa: CASSLETGRSYEQYF

v_gene: TRBV6-1
j_gene: TRBJ2-7
CDR3aa: CASSDLASHYEQYF

v_gene: TRBV7-3
j_gene: TRBJ2-7
CDR3aa: CASSLTSAGGLNEQYF

v_gene: TRBV5-1
j_gene: TRBJ2-7
CDR3aa: CASSPPHRGRVYEQYF